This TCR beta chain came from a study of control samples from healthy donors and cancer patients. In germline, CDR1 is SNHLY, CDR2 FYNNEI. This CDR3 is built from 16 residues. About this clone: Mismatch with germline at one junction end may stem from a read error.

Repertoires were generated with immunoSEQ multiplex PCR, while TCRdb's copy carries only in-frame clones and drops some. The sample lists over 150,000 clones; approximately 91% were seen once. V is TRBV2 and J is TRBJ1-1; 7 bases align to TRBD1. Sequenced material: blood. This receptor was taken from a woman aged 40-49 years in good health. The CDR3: CASSEGGRGMNTEAFF. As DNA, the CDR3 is TGTGCCAGCAGCGAAGGGGGCAGGGGAATGAACACTGAAGCTTTCTTT.